This T cell receptor (beta chain) was captured by sequencing in a study of cytomegalovirus exposure and HLA in healthy donors. The study, taken as a whole, reports: The study assumed roughly uniform donor sequencing depth for presence/absence analyses. Across donors, most TCRs were seen rarely, yet some public ones were widespread. Sequencing likely produced, as an artifact, a cluster of highly shared sequence variants.

Turning to this clone: Its matching antigen is unknown. A read error may account for a junction end that differs from germline.

CDR3 length: 11 amino acids. CDR1 is MNHEY, CDR2 SVGAGI, per germline. Vbeta (60) and Jbeta (13) primers were used in the PCR. Data came from immunoSEQ multiplex PCR; TCRdb stores just in-frame clones and leaves some out. The sample lists some 90,000 clones; around three quarters were seen once. Healthy people donating bone marrow made up the donors. This chain joins TRBV6-5 and TRBJ2-7; the D gene is possibly TRBD2 (5 bases). This TCR derives from a man aged 30 to 45 in good health and CMV-seropositive. Material for sequencing was PBMCs. The CDR3 loop is CASSSNGKWHF. The CDR3 region has the DNA TGTGCCAGCAGCTCCAACGGGAAATGGCACTTC.